Sequencing of this T cell receptor (beta chain) was carried out in a study of post-analysis software for immune sequencing data. Findings and limits, study-wide: In patients, about 5 TRBV segments were more frequent than in controls, with TRBV5-6, TRBV5-1 and TRBV20-1 among them.

Notes on this clonotype: What it binds is not known.

Tagging with unique molecular identifiers was a feature of the TCR beta cDNA libraries. TCRdb analysed the PCR reads with MiXCR anew, one entry per CDR3 protein. The sample lists 380,000 or so distinct CDR3 sequences, 30% to 45% occurring once. CDR3 length equals 18 residues. The V gene's germline CDR1 is SGHDN and CDR2 FVKESK. V was pared by 0 bases and J by 2 bases, with 14 bases between. This rearrangement joins TRBV14 to TRBJ2-6; D is ambiguous. Sequencing was carried out using blood. This clonotype was obtained from a girl aged 5-17 years with multiple sclerosis. The CDR3 DNA reads as TGTGCCAGCAGCCAAGATAAGACGTGGGGAACTGGGGCCAACGTCCTGACTTTC. It specifies CASSQDKTWGTGANVLTF. The variable domain in full, completed from reference TRBV14 and TRBJ2-6, reads EAGVTQFPSHSVIEKGQTVTLRCDPISGHDNLYWYRRVMGKEIKFLLHFVKESKQDESGMPNNRFLAERTGGTYSTLKVQPAELEDSGVYFCASSQDKTWGTGANVLTFGAGSRLTVL.